This TCR beta chain was retrieved from a study of identical twins. Findings of the study overall: Conclusions relied on cross-sectional statistical analysis, not following the same donors.

This CDR3 is built from 13 residues. Germline V lookup: CDR1 WSHSY, CDR2 SAAADI. Trimming stripped 2 bases from V and 2 bases from J, with 7 bases between. Of note for this clonotype: As yet, its antigen is unknown.

A single record per CDR3 protein comes from TCRdb applying MiXCR to the 5' RACE reads. The sample records 1.5 million to 2 million distinct CDR3 sequences, about 31% being singletons. The specimen sequenced was cord blood. The clonotype comes from a newborn girl in good health. V usage is TRBV10-2 and J usage is TRBJ2-7; no reliable D call. The CDR3 bases are TGCGCCAGCAGTGAGGACTTCCCCTACGAGCAGTACTTC. Translation gives CASSEDFPYEQYF.